This TCR beta chain originates from a study of identical twins. A single record per CDR3 protein comes from TCRdb applying MiXCR to the 5' RACE reads. Among 400,000 to 550,000 distinct CDR3 sequences, 20% to 25% were seen once, and the ten largest hold around 0.9%. This CDR3 region has 13 residues. V lost 4 bases and J lost 1, with 7 bases in between. Germline V gene data show CDR1 as ENHRY and CDR2 as SYGVKD. This clonotype was observed once. Its cognate antigen is unknown. Overall study results and limits: Carriage of fewer insertions was seen in abundant cord blood beta clonotypes, whereas memory repertoires showed none.

The same data also went into a second study, on T cells expressing NK-cell markers. That source reports: Investigators obtained TCR beta repertoires from sorted CD3+CD56+NKG2C+, CD3+CD56+NKG2C- and CD3+CD56-NKG2C+ T cells.

The chain recombines TRBV10-3 with TRBJ2-5, with no clear D. This clonotype was sampled from a woman between 18 and 30 years old in good health. The specimen sequenced was CD4+ T cells sorted from blood. The DNA of the CDR3 is TGTGCCATCAGTGGGGGTGCCCAAGAGACCCAGTACTTC. It is translated as CAISGGAQETQYF.